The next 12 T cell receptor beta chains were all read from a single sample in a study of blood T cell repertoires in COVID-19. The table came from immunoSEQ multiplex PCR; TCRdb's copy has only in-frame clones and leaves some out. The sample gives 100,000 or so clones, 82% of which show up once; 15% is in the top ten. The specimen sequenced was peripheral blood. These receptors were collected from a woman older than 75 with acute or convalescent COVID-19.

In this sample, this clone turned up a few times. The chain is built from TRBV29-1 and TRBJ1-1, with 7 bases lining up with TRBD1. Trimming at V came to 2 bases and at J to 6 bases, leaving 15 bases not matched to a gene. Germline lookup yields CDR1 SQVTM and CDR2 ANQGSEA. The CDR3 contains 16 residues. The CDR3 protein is CSVEMYTGSTGAEAFF. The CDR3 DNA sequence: TGCAGCGTTGAAATGTATACAGGGTCAACAGGGGCTGAAGCTTTCTTT.

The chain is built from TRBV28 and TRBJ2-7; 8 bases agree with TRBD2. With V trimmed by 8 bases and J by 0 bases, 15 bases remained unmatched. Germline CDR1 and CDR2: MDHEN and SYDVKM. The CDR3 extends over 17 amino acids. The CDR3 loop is CASGGEAPGGSSYEQYV. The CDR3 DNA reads TGTGCCAGCGGCGGCGAGGCACCGGGGGGGAGCTCCTACGAGCAGTACGTC.

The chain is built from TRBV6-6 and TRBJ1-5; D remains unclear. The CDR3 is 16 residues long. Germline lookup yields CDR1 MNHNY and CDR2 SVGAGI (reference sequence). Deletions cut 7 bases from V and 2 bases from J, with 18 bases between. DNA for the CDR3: TGTGCCAGCACCAAGGGTAGGCGGGAAGGCAATCAGCCCCAGCATTTT. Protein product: CASTKGRREGNQPQHF.

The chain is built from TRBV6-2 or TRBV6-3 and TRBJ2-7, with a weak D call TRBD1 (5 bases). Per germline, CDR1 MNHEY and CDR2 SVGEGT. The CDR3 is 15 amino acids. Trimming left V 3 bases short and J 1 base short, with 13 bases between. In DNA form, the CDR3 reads TGTGCCAGCAGTTATCCAGGGTCTAGATCCTACGAGCAGTACTTC. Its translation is CASSYPGSRSYEQYF.

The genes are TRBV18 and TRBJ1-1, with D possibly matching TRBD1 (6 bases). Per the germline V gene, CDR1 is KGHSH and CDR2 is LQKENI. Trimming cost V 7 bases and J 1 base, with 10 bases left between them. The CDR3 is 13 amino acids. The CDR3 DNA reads TGTGCCAGCTTGTCAGGGGAGAACACTGAAGCTTTCTTT. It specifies CASLSGENTEAFF.

This chain's CDR3 is CSVTVRSEAFF. Here the CDR3 DNA reads TGCAGTGTCACCGTGAGGTCTGAAGCTTTCTTT. The rearrangement uses TRBV20-1 and TRBJ1-1; D gene unclear. The CDR3 covers 11 residues. Germline CDR1 is DFQATT and CDR2 is SNEGSKA (reference sequence). The V gene lost 7 bases and the J gene lost 6 bases, with 12 bases spanning the gap.

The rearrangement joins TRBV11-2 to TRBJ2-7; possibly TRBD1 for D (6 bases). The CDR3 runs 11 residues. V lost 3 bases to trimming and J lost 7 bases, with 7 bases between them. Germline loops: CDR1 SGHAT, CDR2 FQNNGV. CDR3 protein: CASSFDREQYF. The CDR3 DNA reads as TGTGCCAGCAGCTTCGACAGGGAGCAGTACTTC.

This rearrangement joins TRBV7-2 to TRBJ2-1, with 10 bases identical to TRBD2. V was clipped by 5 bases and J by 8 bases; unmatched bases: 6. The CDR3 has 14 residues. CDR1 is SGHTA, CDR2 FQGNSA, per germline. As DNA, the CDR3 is TGTGCCAGCAGCCCGGGACTAGCGTATCATGAGCAGTTCTTC. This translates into CASSPGLAYHEQFF.

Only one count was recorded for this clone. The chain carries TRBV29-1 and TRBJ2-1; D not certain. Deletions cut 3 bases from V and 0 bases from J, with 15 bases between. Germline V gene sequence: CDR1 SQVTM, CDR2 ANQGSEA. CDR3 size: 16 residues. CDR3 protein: CSVDPQVLSSYNEQFF. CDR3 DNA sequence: TGCAGCGTTGACCCTCAGGTTTTGAGCTCCTACAATGAGCAGTTCTTC.

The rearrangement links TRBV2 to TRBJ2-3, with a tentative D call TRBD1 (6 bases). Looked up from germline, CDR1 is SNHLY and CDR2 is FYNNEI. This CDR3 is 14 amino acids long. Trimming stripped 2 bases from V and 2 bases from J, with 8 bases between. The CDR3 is CASSEWGPTDTQYF. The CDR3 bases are TGTGCCAGCAGTGAATGGGGGCCCACAGATACGCAGTATTTT.

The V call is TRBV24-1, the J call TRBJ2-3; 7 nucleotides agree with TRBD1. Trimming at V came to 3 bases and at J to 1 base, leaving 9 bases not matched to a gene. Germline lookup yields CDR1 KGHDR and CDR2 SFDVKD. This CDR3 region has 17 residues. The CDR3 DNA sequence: TGTGCCACCAGTGATAAGATATTTGGGACAGGCACAGATACGCAGTATTTT. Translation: CATSDKIFGTGTDTQYF.

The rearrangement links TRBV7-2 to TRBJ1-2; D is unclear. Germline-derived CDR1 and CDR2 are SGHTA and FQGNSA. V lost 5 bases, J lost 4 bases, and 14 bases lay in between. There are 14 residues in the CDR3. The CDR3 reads CASSPPRFAYGYTF. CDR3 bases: TGTGCCAGCAGCCCTCCTAGATTCGCCTATGGCTACACCTTC.